This T cell receptor beta chain appears in the sequencing data of a study of CD8+CD57+ T cells in acquired aplastic anemia. At the level of the study: On average, sorted CD4+ and CD8+ cells gave 3.2 ug of DNA.

According to the study, genomic DNA was the template for TCR beta VDJ and CDR3 profiling. TCRdb processed the reads anew with MiXCR; each CDR3 protein has one entry. This sample has 400,000 to 600,000 distinct CDR3 sequences, with less than 35% found just once. All sequencing subjects had displayed CD8+CD57+ cell expansion on flow cytometry. A severe acquired aplastic anemia diagnosis applied to all patients. Sampling of blood occurred while the patients had still received no therapy. General study points: CD8+ Simpson's diversity did not differ significantly between patients and controls.

V lost 3 bases and J lost 0; bases outside the gene matches: 6. Germline CDR1 and CDR2: SGHAT and FQNNGV. There are 16 residues in the CDR3. Turning to this clonotype: Antigen specificity is unknown.

What was sequenced was sorted CD4+, CD8+, or CD8+CD57+ T cells (not recorded which) from PBMCs. This TCR was sampled from a human donor with aplastic anemia. The chain is built from TRBV11-2 and TRBJ2-3; TRBD2 aligns across 7 bases. The CDR3 nucleotides read TGTGCCAGCAGCTTCGACCTAGCGGTTAGCACAGATACGCAGTATTTT. This encodes CASSFDLAVSTDTQYF.